A selection of T cell receptor beta chains follows, all from one sample in a study of blood T cell repertoires in COVID-19. The method was immunoSEQ multiplex PCR; TCRdb's version includes in-frame clones alone and lacks a portion of them. The repertoire consists of a few hundred thousand clones, with approximately 90% occurring once and the leading ten covering 0.86%. Sequenced: PBMCs or T cells enriched from blood (not recorded which). The receptors derive from a woman aged 40-49 years who had been exposed to COVID-19. Both conserved end residues are part of each CDR3. The D gene is left open where the match is weak. The size of a clone is reported for some rows only, either as once, few or many, or as a class for expanded clones.

>.|few|TRBV19|TRBJ1-2
TGTGCCAGCCAGGCAGATTTCCGTGGCTACACCTTC
CASQADFRGYTF
>TRBD2|.|TRBV14|TRBJ2-3
TGTGCCAGCAGCCTAAAAGCGGGAGCACCAGATACGCAGTATTTT
CASSLKAGAPDTQYF
>TRBD1|.|TRBV29-1|TRBJ1-2
TGCAGCGTCCGGGACAGGGGGCGAAATGGCTACACCTTC
CSVRDRGRNGYTF
>.|.|TRBV5-1|TRBJ1-1
TGCGCCAGCAGCTTCCTTGGGGCGAACACTGAAGCTTTCTTT
CASSFLGANTEAFF
>TRBD1|.|TRBV4-2|TRBJ1-1
TGTGCCAGCAGCCAAGAGGGCAGGGGGATTCAAGCTTTCTTT
CASSQEGRGIQAFF
>TRBD1|.|TRBV18|TRBJ2-7
TGTGCCAGCTCACCTATCGGGACAGGGTCCTACGAGCAGTACTTC
CASSPIGTGSYEQYF
>TRBD1|.|TRBV18|TRBJ1-2
TGTGCCAGCTCACCATTGGGACAGGGGAACTATGGCTACACCTTC
CASSPLGQGNYGYTF
>.|.|TRBV19|TRBJ2-3
TGTGCCAGTAAAGGCGGGGTCGAGCAGTATTTT
CASKGGVEQYF
>.|.|TRBV27|TRBJ2-1
TGTGCCAGCAGTTTATCTTGGGCAGACTCCTACAATGAGCAGTTCTTC
CASSLSWADSYNEQFF
>.|.|TRBV18|TRBJ1-1
TGTGCCAGCACCGGGACACTTGATCTGAACACTGAAGCTTTCTTT
CASTGTLDLNTEAFF
>.|.|TRBV19|TRBJ1-2
TGTGCCAGTAGCACGGACAGCCGAAATAACTATGGCTACACCTTC
CASSTDSRNNYGYTF
>TRBD1|.|TRBV23-1|TRBJ1-5
TGCGCCAGCAGTCAATGGACAGGGAGCGGCAATCAGCCCCAGCATTTT
CASSQWTGSGNQPQHF
>.|.|TRBV19|TRBJ1-5
TGTGCCAGTAGCCTCGACAGGTTTCCTAATCAGCCCCAGCATTTT
CASSLDRFPNQPQHF
>TRBD2|once|TRBV5-1|TRBJ2-1
TGCGCCAGCAGCTTGCGAGGGACTAGCGGGAGCGGGAATGAGCAGTTCTTC
CASSLRGTSGSGNEQFF
>TRBD1|.|TRBV6-1|TRBJ1-1
TGTGCCAGCAGTGGACAGGGGGCTTGGACGAACACTGAAGCTTTCTTT
CASSGQGAWTNTEAFF
>TRBD1|.|TRBV6-6|TRBJ1-2
TGTGCCAGCAGTTACTCGGGGCAGGGGGACGGGGGCTACACCTTC
CASSYSGQGDGGYTF
>.|.|TRBV19|TRBJ1-6
TGTGCCAGTAGTATTCGCCCTTGGTATGAACAGGGAGATTCACCCCTCCACTTT
CASSIRPWYEQGDSPLHF
>.|.|TRBV5-1|TRBJ2-1
TGCGCCAGCAGCCCTGACTTGACCCTCAATGAGCAGTTCTTC
CASSPDLTLNEQFF
>TRBD2|.|TRBV10-3|TRBJ2-7
TGTGCCAGCGGCCCCGGGAGGGGTTTTTCCTACGAGCAGTACTTC
CASGPGRGFSYEQYF
>.|.|TRBV7-9|TRBJ2-1
TGTGCCAGCAGCTTAGTCATTAGCGGCAATGAGCAGTTCTTC
CASSLVISGNEQFF
>TRBD1|.|TRBV24-1|TRBJ2-5
TGTGCCACCAGTCGGACAGGACAAGAGACCCAGTACTTC
CATSRTGQETQYF
>.|.|TRBV9|TRBJ1-2
TGTGCCAGCAGCGGTTGGGTGGTGGAGGGCCCCTATGGCTACACCTTC
CASSGWVVEGPYGYTF
>TRBD2|.|TRBV9|TRBJ2-1
TGTGCCAGCAGCGTAGACGCTAGCGGGGGGATTGGTAATGAGCAGTTCTTC
CASSVDASGGIGNEQFF
>TRBD1|.|TRBV4-1|TRBJ2-1
TGCGCCAGCAGCCAAGCCCGGACAGGGGACTCCTACAATGAGCAGTTCTTC
CASSQARTGDSYNEQFF
>.|.|TRBV5-1|TRBJ1-5
TGCGCCAGCAGCTTGACCCACGGGTACAATCAGCCCCAGCATTTT
CASSLTHGYNQPQHF
>.|.|TRBV3-1/TRBV3-2|TRBJ2-2
TGTGCCAGCAGCCAAAGTGTCGGGAGTCACACCGGGGAGCTGTTTTTT
CASSQSVGSHTGELFF
>TRBD2|.|TRBV19|TRBJ2-3
TGTGCCAGTAGTTGGCGGGGGAGTCCTAGCACAGATACGCAGTATTTT
CASSWRGSPSTDTQYF
>.|.|TRBV7-8|TRBJ2-1
TGTGCCAGCCTCCGTACGATGAGGGCGGGCCATGAGCAGTTCTTC
CASLRTMRAGHEQFF
>.|.|TRBV5-6|TRBJ2-7
TGTGCCAGCAGCTTGATGCAGGGGGGCGAGCAGTACTTC
CASSLMQGGEQYF
>TRBD2|.|TRBV5-1|TRBJ2-7
TGCGCCAGCAGCTTAGTAACTAGCGAGCCGTACGAGCAGTACTTC
CASSLVTSEPYEQYF
>TRBD1|.|TRBV5-4|TRBJ2-7
TGTGCCAGCAGCTTGGTGGGGACAGGGGATTACGAGCAGTACTTC
CASSLVGTGDYEQYF
>.|.|TRBV24-1|TRBJ2-1
TGTGCCACCAGTGATTTGCGGGCGGGCTCCTACAATGAGCAGTTCTTC
CATSDLRAGSYNEQFF
>TRBD1|.|TRBV6-2/TRBV6-3|TRBJ1-5
TGTGCCAGCAGTTACGCCGGGACAGTTAATCAGCCCCAGCATTTT
CASSYAGTVNQPQHF
>.|.|TRBV19|TRBJ1-3
TGTGCCAGTAGTAGAGAAGGTGCGGGCTCTGGAAACACCATATATTTT
CASSREGAGSGNTIYF
>TRBD1|.|TRBV19|TRBJ1-4
TGTGCCAGTAGTTCCCAGGGGGCGCTTCCTAATGAAAAACTGTTTTTT
CASSSQGALPNEKLFF
>TRBD2|.|TRBV11-2|TRBJ2-1
TGTGCCAGCAGCTCCCTAGCGGGTCCCTACAATGAGCAGTTCTTC
CASSSLAGPYNEQFF
>TRBD1|.|TRBV30|TRBJ1-2
TGTGCCTGGAGGTCAGGGGGCGGTAAGGCCTATGGCTACACCTTC
CAWRSGGGKAYGYTF
>.|once|TRBV24-1|TRBJ1-2
TGTGCCACCAAGACAGACTCGGGCTATGGCTACACCTTC
CATKTDSGYGYTF
>.|.|TRBV7-6|TRBJ2-2
TGTGCCAGCAGCCCTGCCTCACTGGAGACCGGGGAGCTGTTTTTT
CASSPASLETGELFF
>.|.|TRBV5-1|TRBJ1-2
TGCGCCAGCAGGGTACGGGATATAATGAATGGCTACACCTTC
CASRVRDIMNGYTF
>.|.|TRBV7-9|TRBJ2-3
TGTGCCAGCGGGCCCTCGCACACAGATACGCAGTATTTT
CASGPSHTDTQYF
>TRBD2|.|TRBV9|TRBJ2-1
TGTGCCAGCAGCGTAGGTAGGTTAGCGGGCCGAGGTGAGCAGTTCTTC
CASSVGRLAGRGEQFF
>TRBD1|.|TRBV5-4|TRBJ1-2
TGTGCCAGCAGCGAATTCGACAGGGGGCTCGGCTACACCTTC
CASSEFDRGLGYTF
>.|.|TRBV27|TRBJ2-7
TGTGCCAGCAGTAACGGCCCTCCGGGGAGCCTCTACGAGCAGTACTTC
CASSNGPPGSLYEQYF